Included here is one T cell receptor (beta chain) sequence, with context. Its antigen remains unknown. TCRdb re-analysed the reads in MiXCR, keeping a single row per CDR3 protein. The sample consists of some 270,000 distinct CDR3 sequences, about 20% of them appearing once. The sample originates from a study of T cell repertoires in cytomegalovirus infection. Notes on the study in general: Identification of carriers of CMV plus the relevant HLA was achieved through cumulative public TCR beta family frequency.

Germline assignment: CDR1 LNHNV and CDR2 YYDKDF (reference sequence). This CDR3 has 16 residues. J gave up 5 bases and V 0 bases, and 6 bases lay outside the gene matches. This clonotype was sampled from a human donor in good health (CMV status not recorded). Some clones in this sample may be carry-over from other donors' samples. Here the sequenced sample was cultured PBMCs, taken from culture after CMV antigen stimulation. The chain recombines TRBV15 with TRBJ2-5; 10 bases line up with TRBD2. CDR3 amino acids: CATSRDLAGVFETQYF. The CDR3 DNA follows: TGTGCCACCAGCAGAGATCTAGCGGGAGTCTTCGAGACCCAGTACTTC.